This record covers a single TCR beta chain. This specimen comes from a study of blood T cell repertoires in COVID-19. The wider study: Acute-phase and convalescent COVID-19 samples originated in the United States, Italy and Spain. T cells, B-cell-depleted T cells, or PBMCs provided the cDNA or gDNA that served as material.

In the authors' workflow: Cell counts per sample came from amplifying reference gene primers. Repertoires were generated with immunoSEQ multiplex PCR, while TCRdb's copy carries only in-frame clones and drops some. V and J calls and clone size are those listed in that table; D and trimming were worked out from the DNA. The table includes 250,000 to 350,000 clones, around nine tenths detected once. CDR3 size: 17 residues. Germline V gene data show CDR1 as LGHNA and CDR2 as YNFKEQ. Trimming removed 0 bases from V and 4 bases from J, with 16 bases in between. The cohort comprised adults aged about 18 to 100 years residing in some 24 US areas.

The rearrangement uses TRBV4-2 and TRBJ2-1, with unresolved D. Material: PBMCs or T cells enriched from blood (not recorded which). This clonotype was sampled from a woman aged 25 to 39 who had recovered from COVID-19. CDR3 sequence: CASSQDRVATIYNEQFF. The CDR3 region has the DNA TGTGCCAGCAGCCAAGATCGGGTAGCCACAATATACAATGAGCAGTTCTTC.